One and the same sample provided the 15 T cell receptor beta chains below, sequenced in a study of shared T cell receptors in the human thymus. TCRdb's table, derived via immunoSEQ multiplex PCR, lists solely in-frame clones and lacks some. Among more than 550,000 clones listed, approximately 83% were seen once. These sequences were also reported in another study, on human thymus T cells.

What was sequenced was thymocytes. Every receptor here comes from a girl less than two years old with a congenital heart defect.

This chain's CDR3 is CASSQEGDRVRITGELFF. The CDR3, as DNA: TGTGCCAGCAGCCAAGAGGGGGACAGGGTTAGGATCACCGGGGAGCTGTTTTTT. The chain joins TRBV14 to TRBJ2-2, with 9 nucleotides matching TRBD1. The CDR3 extends over 18 amino acids. Looked up from germline, CDR1 is SGHDN and CDR2 is FVKESK. J lost 4 bases, V lost 0 bases, and 9 bases had no gene match.

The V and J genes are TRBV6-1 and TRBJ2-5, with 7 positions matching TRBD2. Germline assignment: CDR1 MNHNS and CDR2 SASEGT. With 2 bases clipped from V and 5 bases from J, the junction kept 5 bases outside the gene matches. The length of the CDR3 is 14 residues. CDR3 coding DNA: TGTGCCAGCAGTGAACCCGCGGGGGTGGAGACCCAGTACTTC. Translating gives CASSEPAGVETQYF.

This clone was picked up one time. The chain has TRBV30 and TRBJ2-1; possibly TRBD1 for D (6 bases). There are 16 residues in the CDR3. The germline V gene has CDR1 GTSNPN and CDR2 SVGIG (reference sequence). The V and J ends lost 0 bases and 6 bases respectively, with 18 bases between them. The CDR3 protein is CAWSVGQGSRSNEQFF. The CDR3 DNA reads TGTGCCTGGAGTGTAGGGCAGGGGAGTAGAAGCAATGAGCAGTTCTTC.

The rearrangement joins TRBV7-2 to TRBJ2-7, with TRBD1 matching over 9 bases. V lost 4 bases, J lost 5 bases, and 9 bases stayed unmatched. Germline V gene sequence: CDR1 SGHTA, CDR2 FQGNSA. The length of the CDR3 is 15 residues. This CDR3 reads CASSYTPGTGNEQYF. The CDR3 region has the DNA TGTGCCAGCAGCTATACTCCCGGGACAGGGAACGAGCAGTACTTC.

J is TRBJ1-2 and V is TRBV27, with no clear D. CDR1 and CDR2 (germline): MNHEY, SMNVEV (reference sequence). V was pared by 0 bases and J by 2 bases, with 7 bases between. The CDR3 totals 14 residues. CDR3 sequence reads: CASSLSSGNYGYTF. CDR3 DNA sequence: TGTGCCAGCAGTTTATCATCGGGGAACTATGGCTACACCTTC.

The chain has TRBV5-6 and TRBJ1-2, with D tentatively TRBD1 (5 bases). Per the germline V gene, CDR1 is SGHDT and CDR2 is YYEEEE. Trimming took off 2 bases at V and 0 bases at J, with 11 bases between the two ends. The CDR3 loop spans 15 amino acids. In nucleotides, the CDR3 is TGTGCCAGCAGCTTACGACAGCTGTCTAACTATGGCTACACCTTC. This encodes CASSLRQLSNYGYTF.

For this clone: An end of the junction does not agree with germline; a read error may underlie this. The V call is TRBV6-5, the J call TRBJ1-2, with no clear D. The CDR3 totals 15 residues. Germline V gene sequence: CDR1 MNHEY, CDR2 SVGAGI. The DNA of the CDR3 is TGTGCCAGCAGCCACACGGCAACAGCCACGTATGACTACACCTTC. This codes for CASSHTATATYDYTF.

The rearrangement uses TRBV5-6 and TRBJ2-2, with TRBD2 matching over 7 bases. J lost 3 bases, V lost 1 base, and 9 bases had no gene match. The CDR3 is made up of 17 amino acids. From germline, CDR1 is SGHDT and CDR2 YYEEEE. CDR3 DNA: TGTGCCAGCAGCTTGAGTGGGGTGGGGAGGGACACCGGGGAGCTGTTTTTT. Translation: CASSLSGVGRDTGELFF.

In DNA, the CDR3 is TGTGCCAGTAGTCCAAACATACTAGCGGGGGGGCGCAATGAGCAGTTCTTC. Translating gives CASSPNILAGGRNEQFF. The chain has TRBV19 and TRBJ2-1; TRBD2 matches 13 bases. The ends lost 5 bases at V and 6 bases at J; junction bases unmatched: 10. The CDR3 is made up of 17 amino acids. CDR1 is LNHDA and CDR2 is SQIVND in the germline V gene (reference sequence).

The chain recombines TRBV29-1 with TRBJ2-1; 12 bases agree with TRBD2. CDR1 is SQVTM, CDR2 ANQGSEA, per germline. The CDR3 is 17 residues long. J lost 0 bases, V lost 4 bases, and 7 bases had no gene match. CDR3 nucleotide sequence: TGCAGCGTTGGGACTAGCGGGGCCCCCTACTCCTACAATGAGCAGTTCTTC. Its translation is CSVGTSGAPYSYNEQFF.

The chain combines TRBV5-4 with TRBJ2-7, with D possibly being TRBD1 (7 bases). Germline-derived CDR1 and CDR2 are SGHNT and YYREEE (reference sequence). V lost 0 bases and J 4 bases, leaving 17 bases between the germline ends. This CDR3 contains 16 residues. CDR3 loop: CASSLGAAGGYYEQYF. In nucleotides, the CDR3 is TGTGCCAGCAGCTTGGGGGCGGCAGGGGGGTATTACGAGCAGTACTTC.

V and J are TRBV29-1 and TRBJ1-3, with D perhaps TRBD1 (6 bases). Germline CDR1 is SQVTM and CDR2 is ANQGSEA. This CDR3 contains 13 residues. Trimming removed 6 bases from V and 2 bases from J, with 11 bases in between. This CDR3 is CSVQGAAGNTIYF. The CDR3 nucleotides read TGCAGCGTACAGGGAGCAGCTGGAAACACCATATATTTT.

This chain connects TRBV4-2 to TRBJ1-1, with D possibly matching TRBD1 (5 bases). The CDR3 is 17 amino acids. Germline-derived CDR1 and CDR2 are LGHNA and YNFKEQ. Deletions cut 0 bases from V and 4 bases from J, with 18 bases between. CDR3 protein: CASSQEFGGVGGTEAFF. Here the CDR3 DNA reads TGTGCCAGCAGCCAAGAGTTTGGGGGGGTGGGTGGCACTGAAGCTTTCTTT.

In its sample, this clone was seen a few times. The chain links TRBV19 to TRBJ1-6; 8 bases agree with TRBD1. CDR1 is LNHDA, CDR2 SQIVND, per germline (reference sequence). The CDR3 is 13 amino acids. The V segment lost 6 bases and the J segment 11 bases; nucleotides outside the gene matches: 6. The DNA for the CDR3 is TGTGCCAGTAGCGACAGGGGCCTAACACCCCTCCACTTT. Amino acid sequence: CASSDRGLTPLHF. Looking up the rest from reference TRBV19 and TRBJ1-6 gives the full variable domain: DGGITQSPKYLFRKEGQNVTLSCEQNLNHDAMYWYRQDPGQGLRLIYYSQIVNDFQKGDIAEGYSVSREKKESFPLTVTSAQKNPTAFYLCASSDRGLTPLHFGNGTRLTVT.

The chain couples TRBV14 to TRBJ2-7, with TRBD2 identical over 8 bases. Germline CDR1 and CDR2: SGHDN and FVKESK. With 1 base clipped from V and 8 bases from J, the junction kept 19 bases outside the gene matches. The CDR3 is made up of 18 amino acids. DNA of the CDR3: TGTGCCAGCAGCCAAGTAAGGTCGGGGGGGCCTAGGTCGGCTAAGCAGTACTTC. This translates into CASSQVRSGGPRSAKQYF.